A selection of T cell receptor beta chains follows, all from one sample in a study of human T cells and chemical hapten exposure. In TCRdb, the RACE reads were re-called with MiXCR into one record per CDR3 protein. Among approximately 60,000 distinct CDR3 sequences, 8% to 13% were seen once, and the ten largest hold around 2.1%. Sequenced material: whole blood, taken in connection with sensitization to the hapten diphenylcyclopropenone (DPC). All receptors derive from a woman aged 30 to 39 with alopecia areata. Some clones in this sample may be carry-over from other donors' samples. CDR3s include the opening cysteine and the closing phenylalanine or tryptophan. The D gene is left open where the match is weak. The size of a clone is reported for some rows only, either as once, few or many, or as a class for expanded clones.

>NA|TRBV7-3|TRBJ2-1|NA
CASSFAGANEQFF
TGTGCCAGCAGCTTCGCGGGGGCAAATGAGCAGTTCTTC
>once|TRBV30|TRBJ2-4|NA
CASGAEGENIQYF
TGTGCCTCCGGGGCAGAAGGCGAAAACATTCAGTACTTC
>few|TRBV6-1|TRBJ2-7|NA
CASSEGSVYEQYF
TGTGCCAGCAGTGAAGGTTCGGTCTACGAGCAGTACTTC
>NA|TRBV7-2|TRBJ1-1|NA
CASSWAQGLGTEAFF
TGTGCCAGCAGCTGGGCACAGGGATTGGGTACTGAAGCTTTCTTT
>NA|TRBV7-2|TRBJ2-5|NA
CASSLVRGSAETQYF
TGTGCCAGCAGCTTAGTCAGAGGGTCCGCAGAGACCCAGTACTTC
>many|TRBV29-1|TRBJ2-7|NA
CRSSGYYEQYF
TGCAGATCCTCAGGGTACTACGAGCAGTACTTC
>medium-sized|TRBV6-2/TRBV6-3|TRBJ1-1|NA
CASSAETGSMNTEAFF
TGTGCCAGCAGCGCTGAGACAGGAAGCATGAACACTGAAGCTTTCTTT
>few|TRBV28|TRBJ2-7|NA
CASSPGERQGAGEQYF
TGTGCCAGCAGTCCAGGGGAGCGACAGGGCGCGGGAGAGCAGTACTTC
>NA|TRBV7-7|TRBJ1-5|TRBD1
CASYQTGGNQPQHF
TGTGCCAGCTACCAGACAGGGGGCAATCAGCCCCAGCATTTT
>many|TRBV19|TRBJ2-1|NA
CASSIVGGQLSYNEQFF
TGTGCCAGTAGTATTGTGGGGGGACAGCTGTCATACAATGAGCAGTTCTTC